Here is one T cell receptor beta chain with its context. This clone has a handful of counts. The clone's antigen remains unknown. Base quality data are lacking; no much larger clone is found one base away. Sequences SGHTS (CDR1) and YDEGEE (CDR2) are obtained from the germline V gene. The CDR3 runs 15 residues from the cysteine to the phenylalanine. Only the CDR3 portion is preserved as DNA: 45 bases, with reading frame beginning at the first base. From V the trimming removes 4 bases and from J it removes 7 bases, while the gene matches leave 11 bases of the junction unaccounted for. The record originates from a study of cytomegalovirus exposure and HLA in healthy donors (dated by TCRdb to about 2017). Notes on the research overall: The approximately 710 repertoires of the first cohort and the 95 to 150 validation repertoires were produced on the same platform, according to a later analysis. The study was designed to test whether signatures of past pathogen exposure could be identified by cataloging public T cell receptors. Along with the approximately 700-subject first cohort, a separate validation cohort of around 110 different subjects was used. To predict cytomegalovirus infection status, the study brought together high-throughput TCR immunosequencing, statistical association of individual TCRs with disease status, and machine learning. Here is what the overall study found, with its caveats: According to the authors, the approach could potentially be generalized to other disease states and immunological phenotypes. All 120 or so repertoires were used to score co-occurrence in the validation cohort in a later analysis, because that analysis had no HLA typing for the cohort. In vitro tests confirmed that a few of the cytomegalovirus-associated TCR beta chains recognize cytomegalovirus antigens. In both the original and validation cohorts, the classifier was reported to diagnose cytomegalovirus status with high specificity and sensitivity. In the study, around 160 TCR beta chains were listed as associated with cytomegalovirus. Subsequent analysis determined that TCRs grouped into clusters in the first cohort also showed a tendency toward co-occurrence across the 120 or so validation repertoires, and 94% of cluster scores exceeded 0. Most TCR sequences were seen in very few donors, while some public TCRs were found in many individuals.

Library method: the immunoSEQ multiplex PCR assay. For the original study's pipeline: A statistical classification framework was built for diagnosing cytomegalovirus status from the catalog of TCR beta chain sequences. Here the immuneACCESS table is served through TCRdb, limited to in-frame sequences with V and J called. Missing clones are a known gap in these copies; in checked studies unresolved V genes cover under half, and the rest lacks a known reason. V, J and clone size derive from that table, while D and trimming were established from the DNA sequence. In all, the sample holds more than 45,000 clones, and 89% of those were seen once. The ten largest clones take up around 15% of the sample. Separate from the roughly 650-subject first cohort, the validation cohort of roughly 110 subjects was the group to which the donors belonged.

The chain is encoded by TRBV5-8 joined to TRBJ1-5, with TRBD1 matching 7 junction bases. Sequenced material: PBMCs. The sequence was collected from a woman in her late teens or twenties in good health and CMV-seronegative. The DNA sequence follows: TGTGCCAGCAGCAATTTCCGACAGGGACGACAGCCCCAGCATTTT. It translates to CASSNFRQGRQPQHF.